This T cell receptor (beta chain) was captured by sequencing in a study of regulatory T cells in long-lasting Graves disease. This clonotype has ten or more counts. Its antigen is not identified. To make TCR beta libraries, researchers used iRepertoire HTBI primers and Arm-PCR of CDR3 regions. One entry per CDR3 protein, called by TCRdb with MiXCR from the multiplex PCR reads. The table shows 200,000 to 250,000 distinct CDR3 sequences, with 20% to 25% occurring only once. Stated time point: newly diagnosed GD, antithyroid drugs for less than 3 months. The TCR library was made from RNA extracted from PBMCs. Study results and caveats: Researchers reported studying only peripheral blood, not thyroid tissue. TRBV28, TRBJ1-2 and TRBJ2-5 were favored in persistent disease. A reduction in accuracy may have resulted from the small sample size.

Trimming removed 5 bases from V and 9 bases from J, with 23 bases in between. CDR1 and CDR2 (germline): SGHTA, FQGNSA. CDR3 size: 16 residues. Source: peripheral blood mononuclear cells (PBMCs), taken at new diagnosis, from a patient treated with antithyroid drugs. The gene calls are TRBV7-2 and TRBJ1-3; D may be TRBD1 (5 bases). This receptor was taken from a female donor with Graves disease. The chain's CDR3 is CASSTRDGATVGTIYF. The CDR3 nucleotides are TGTGCCAGCAGCACTCGGGACGGAGCAACGGTGGGCACCATATATTTT.